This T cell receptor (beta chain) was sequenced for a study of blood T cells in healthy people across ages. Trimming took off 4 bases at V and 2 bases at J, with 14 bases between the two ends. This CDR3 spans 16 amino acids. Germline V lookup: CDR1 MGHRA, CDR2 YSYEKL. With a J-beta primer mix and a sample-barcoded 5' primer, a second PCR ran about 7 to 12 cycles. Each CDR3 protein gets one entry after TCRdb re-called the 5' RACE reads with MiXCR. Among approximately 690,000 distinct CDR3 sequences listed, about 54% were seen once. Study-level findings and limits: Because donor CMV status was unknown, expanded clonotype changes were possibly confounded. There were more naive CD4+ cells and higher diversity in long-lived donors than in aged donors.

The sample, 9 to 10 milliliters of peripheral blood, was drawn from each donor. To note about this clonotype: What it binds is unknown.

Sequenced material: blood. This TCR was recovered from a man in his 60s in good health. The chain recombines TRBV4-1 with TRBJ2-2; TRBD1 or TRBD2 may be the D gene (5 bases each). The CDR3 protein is CASSRSGTANTGELFF. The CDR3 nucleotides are TGCGCCAGCAGCCGCTCCGGGACGGCTAACACCGGGGAGCTGTTTTTT.